A selection of T cell receptor beta chains follows, all from one sample in a study of control samples from healthy donors and cancer patients. Clones were read by immunoSEQ multiplex PCR, and TCRdb kept only the in-frame ones, dropping some. The sample has approximately 150,000 clones, 70% to 90% seen once. Sequenced sample: blood. These receptors all stem from a man aged 18 to 35 in good health. The CDR3 runs from the conserved cysteine through the conserved F or W. A D gene is named only where the DNA matches it firmly. Clone size appears in some rows only: once, few, many, or a class for an expanded clone.

v_gene	abundance	d_gene	j_gene	CDR3nt	CDR3aa
TRBV27	-	-	TRBJ2-3	TGTGCCAGCAGTTTGATGACAGGTTTCACAGATACGCAGTATTTT	CASSLMTGFTDTQYF
TRBV11-2	-	-	TRBJ2-7	TGTGCCAGCAGCCCCGACATCGGGTACTACGAGCAGTACTTC	CASSPDIGYYEQYF
TRBV28	-	-	TRBJ1-4	TGTGCCAGCAGTTCCCGGACAGACCTCGCAACTAATGAAAAACTGTTTTTT	CASSSRTDLATNEKLFF
TRBV7-2	-	TRBD2	TRBJ2-3	TGTGCCAGCCGTCCGACTAGCGGGGGATCAGATACGCAGTATTTT	CASRPTSGGSDTQYF
TRBV12-3/TRBV12-4	once	-	TRBJ1-1	TGTGCCAGCAGCAGGGGACCGAACCAAGAAGCTTTCTTT	CASSRGPNQEAFF
TRBV9	-	-	TRBJ1-2	TGTGCCAGCAGCCCCGGACACGGAGGAGGCTACACCTTC	CASSPGHGGGYTF
TRBV3-1/TRBV3-2	-	TRBD1	TRBJ2-7	TGTGCCAGCAGCCAAGATTGGGAACAGGGGGCCGGCGAGCAGTACTTC	CASSQDWEQGAGEQYF
TRBV4-1	-	-	TRBJ2-3	TGCGCCAGCAGCCAAGAGGTTGGGGGGGGCGCCAGCACAGATACGCAGTATTTT	CASSQEVGGGASTDTQYF
TRBV18	-	-	TRBJ2-2	TGTGCCAGCTCACCCAGTTCCGGGGAGCTGTTTTTT	CASSPSSGELFF
TRBV6-5	-	-	TRBJ1-1	TGTGCCAGCAGACGCGGGCCCTACTGGACTGAAGCTTTCTTT	CASRRGPYWTEAFF
TRBV9	-	TRBD2	TRBJ2-3	TGTGCCAGCAGCCCCCCTCAGAAGACTAGCGGGGCGTCCACAGATACGCAGTATTTT	CASSPPQKTSGASTDTQYF
TRBV4-2	few	-	TRBJ2-5	TGTGCCAGCAGCCTACAAGGGGAACGAGAGACCCAGTACTTC	CASSLQGERETQYF
TRBV28	-	-	TRBJ2-3	TGTGCCAGCAGTTCCCGTGCCCGACGCACAGATACGCAGTATTTT	CASSSRARRTDTQYF
TRBV9	-	TRBD1	TRBJ2-5	TGTGCCAGCAGCGTAACGGGGACAGGGAAGTACCAAGAGACCCAGTACTTC	CASSVTGTGKYQETQYF
TRBV7-2	-	TRBD1	TRBJ1-2	TGTGCCAGCAGCTTAGCCACAGGGGGCAATGCTGGCTACACCTTC	CASSLATGGNAGYTF
TRBV4-2	-	TRBD2	TRBJ2-3	TGTGCCACCTTACGGACTAGCGGGGCCACAGATACGCAGTATTTT	CATLRTSGATDTQYF
TRBV5-1	-	-	TRBJ2-1	TGCGCCAGCAGCGTCACCGGGACTCGCTCCTACAATGAGCAGTTCTTC	CASSVTGTRSYNEQFF
TRBV27	-	-	TRBJ1-4	TGTGCCAGCAGTCAAAGCAGGGAAGGTGAAAAACTGTTTTTT	CASSQSREGEKLFF
TRBV6-5	-	TRBD1	TRBJ1-1	TGTGCCAGCAGTCCCGGACAGGGGACTGAAGCTTTCTTT	CASSPGQGTEAFF
TRBV28	-	TRBD1	TRBJ2-7	TGTGCCAGCAGTATCCCCGGGACAGGGTCCCCCGAGCAGTACTTC	CASSIPGTGSPEQYF
TRBV11-2	-	-	TRBJ2-1	TGTGCCAGCAGCTTAGATTTGCGCACAGGCAATGAGCAGTTCTTC	CASSLDLRTGNEQFF
TRBV9	once	TRBD1	TRBJ1-1	TGTGCCAGCAGCGTAGATCAGGGGGGAAGAGAAGCTTTCTTT	CASSVDQGGREAFF
TRBV7-2	-	TRBD1	TRBJ1-4	TGTGCCAGCAGCTTAGGACAGGGAGAGGGTGAAAAACTGTTTTTT	CASSLGQGEGEKLFF
TRBV9	-	-	TRBJ2-7	TGTGCCAGCAGCGTAGAGGGAGGGGGAATTGACGAGCAGTACTTC	CASSVEGGGIDEQYF
TRBV9	-	TRBD2	TRBJ2-2	TGTGCCAGCAGCGAAAATACCGGGACTAAGAACACCGGGGAGCTGTTTTTT	CASSENTGTKNTGELFF
TRBV4-1	-	-	TRBJ1-1	TGCGCCAGCAGCCAACTAAACGGGAACACTGAAGCTTTCTTT	CASSQLNGNTEAFF